This T cell receptor (beta chain) was sequenced in a study of blood T cells in healthy people across ages. Study-level information: Template switching picked up about one barcoded beta molecule for each two T cells.

V was shortened by 5 bases and J by 2 bases, with 12 bases between the two germline ends. The CDR3 runs to 14 residues. CDR1 and CDR2 (germline): SSHAT, FNYEAQ (reference sequence). The use of a sample-barcoded 5' primer and a J-beta primer mix characterized a second PCR of roughly 6 to 11 cycles. TCRdb processed the 5' RACE reads anew with MiXCR; each CDR3 protein has one entry. The sample has 1.4 million to 1.5 million distinct CDR3 sequences; about 43% are singletons. The chain has TRBV7-7 and TRBJ2-5; a weak D match, TRBD1 (6 bases). Sequenced material: blood. The clonotype comes from a young woman in good health. The CDR3 here is CASSPQGWQETQYF. CDR3 coding DNA: TGTGCCAGCAGCCCACAGGGATGGCAAGAGACCCAGTACTTC.